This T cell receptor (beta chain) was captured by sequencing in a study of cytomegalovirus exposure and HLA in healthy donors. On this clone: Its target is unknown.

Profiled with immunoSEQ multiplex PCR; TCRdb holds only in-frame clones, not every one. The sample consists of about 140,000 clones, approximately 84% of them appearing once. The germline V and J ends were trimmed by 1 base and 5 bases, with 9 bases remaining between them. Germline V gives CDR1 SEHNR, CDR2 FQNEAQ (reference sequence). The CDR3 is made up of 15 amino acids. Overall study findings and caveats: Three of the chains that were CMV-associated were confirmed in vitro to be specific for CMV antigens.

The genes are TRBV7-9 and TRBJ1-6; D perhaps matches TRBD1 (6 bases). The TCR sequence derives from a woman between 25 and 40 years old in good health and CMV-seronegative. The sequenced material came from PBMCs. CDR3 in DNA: TGTGCCAGCAGCTTAGGGACAGTGAATAATTCACCCCTCCACTTT. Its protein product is CASSLGTVNNSPLHF.